The entry below describes one TCR beta chain. The data stem from a study of blood T cell repertoires in COVID-19. Study context: The United States, Italy and Spain were the sources of the acute and convalescent COVID-19 samples. T cells, B-cell-depleted T cells, or PBMCs supplied cDNA or gDNA.

How the authors handled the data: Nucleated cell counts were estimated from reference gene primer amplification. Libraries were prepared by immunoSEQ multiplex PCR; TCRdb keeps only in-frame clonotypes and omits some of them. V, J and clone size were drawn from that table, and D and trimming were deduced from the DNA. The sample consists of 150,000 to 200,000 clones, about 83% of them appearing once. CDR3 size: 15 residues. Germline V lookup: CDR1 ENHRY, CDR2 SYGVKD. Losses at the gene ends were 5 bases for V and 5 bases for J; bases not matched to a gene: 6. V usage is TRBV10-3 and J usage is TRBJ1-5; 10 bases line up with TRBD1. The sequence derives from a man in his late teens or twenties with active or convalescent COVID-19. Sequencing was carried out using peripheral blood. For the CDR3, the DNA is TGTGCCATCAGTAAGGGACAGGGGAGCGATCAGCCCCAGCATTTT. As protein: CAISKGQGSDQPQHF.